The 25 T cell receptor beta chains given below trace back to one sample, sequenced in a study of identical twins. TCRdb analysed the 5' RACE reads with MiXCR anew, one entry per CDR3 protein. The sample has 570,000 or so distinct CDR3 sequences, around 9.6% seen once; the top ten hold roughly 3%. These data were also filed under a second study, of yellow fever vaccine responses in identical twins.

Sequencing input: PBMCs. Receptor source: a woman younger than 35 in good health.

Only a few counts were recorded for this clonotype. The chain has TRBV10-3 and TRBJ1-2; D is ambiguous. Trimming took 2 bases from V and 2 from J, leaving 12 bases between them. The CDR3 loop spans 15 amino acids. Germline CDR1 and CDR2: ENHRY and SYGVKD. For the CDR3, the DNA is TGTGCCATCAGTGAGCGTCGGGAAGGGAACTATGGCTACACCTTC. It codes for CAISERREGNYGYTF.

The chain uses TRBV4-1 and TRBJ2-1; 8 bases fit TRBD1. The germline CDR1 and CDR2 sequences are MGHRA and YSYEKL. J was trimmed by 10 bases and V by 2 bases; bases with no gene match: 7. The CDR3 loop spans 14 amino acids. The CDR3 DNA reads TGCGCCAGCAGCCAAACGACAGGGGAAGTGGAGCAGTTCTTC. This gives the protein CASSQTTGEVEQFF.

This clonotype was counted ten times or more. J is TRBJ2-1 and V is TRBV2, with TRBD2 identical over 7 bases. CDR1 and CDR2 from the germline V gene are SNHLY and FYNNEI. The CDR3 has 15 residues. Trimming took 4 bases from V and 4 from J; bases not matched to a gene: 7. This CDR3 is CASSVLAATYNEQFF. CDR3 bases: TGTGCCAGCAGTGTGCTAGCGGCTACATACAATGAGCAGTTCTTC.

The chain recombines TRBV6-5 with TRBJ2-3, with D unclear. Trimming stripped 0 bases from V and 1 base from J, with 5 bases between. The germline CDR1 and CDR2 sequences are MNHEY and SVGAGI. This CDR3 is 14 amino acids long. For the CDR3, the DNA is TGTGCCAGCAGTTACTCTATACGCACAGATACGCAGTATTTT. Residues: CASSYSIRTDTQYF.

This clonotype was counted only a few times. This chain joins TRBV6-2 or TRBV6-3 and TRBJ2-3; TRBD1 might be the D (5 bases). Germline V gene lookup returns CDR1 MNHEY and CDR2 SVGEGT. V lost 6 bases, J lost 2 bases, and 6 bases lay in between. The CDR3 consists of 12 residues. The CDR3 reads CASRQDTDTQYF. DNA of the CDR3: TGTGCCAGCAGACAGGACACAGATACGCAGTATTTT.

In this sample, this clonotype turned up a few times. The V call is TRBV5-1, the J call TRBJ2-3; no firm D call. CDR1 and CDR2 (germline): SGHRS, YFSETQ. The CDR3 consists of 15 residues. V dropped 0 bases and J dropped 5 bases, with 13 bases sitting between them. As DNA, the CDR3 is TGCGCCAGCAGCTTGGCCCGGAGTGCAGGAGATACGCAGTATTTT. It translates to CASSLARSAGDTQYF.

Written as DNA, the CDR3 is TGCAGCGTTGAAGACCCTCGGACAGTGCCCCGCGACACTGAAGCTTTCTTT. Encoded protein: CSVEDPRTVPRDTEAFF. This chain connects TRBV29-1 to TRBJ1-1, with D possibly TRBD1 on 6 matching bases. The germline V gene encodes CDR1 SQVTM and CDR2 ANQGSEA. V lost 0 bases, J lost 3 bases, and 20 bases lay in between. The CDR3 has 17 amino acids.

The table lists this clonotype with a few counts. V and J are TRBV7-9 and TRBJ2-5; 9 bases agree with TRBD1. CDR1 is SEHNR, CDR2 FQNEAQ, per germline (reference sequence). The V gene end was trimmed by 6 bases and the J gene end by 4 bases; junction bases not matched to a gene: 9. The CDR3 runs to 15 residues. In DNA form, the CDR3 reads TGTGCCAGCAGGCCACAGGGGGCTAGGGGAGAGACCCAGTACTTC. It translates to CASRPQGARGETQYF. The whole variable domain, filled in from reference TRBV7-9 and TRBJ2-5, reads DTGVSQNPRHKITKRGQNVTFRCDPISEHNRLYWYRQTLGQGPEFLTYFQNEAQLEKSRLLSDRFSAERPKGSFSTLEIQRTEQGDSAMYLCASRPQGARGETQYFGPGTRLLVL.

The rearrangement links TRBV28 to TRBJ2-3, with 11 positions matching TRBD2. Germline CDR1 MDHEN, CDR2 SYDVKM. This CDR3 is built from 16 residues. The ends lost 3 bases at V and 6 bases at J; junction bases unmatched: 8. The CDR3 region has the DNA TGTGCCAGCAGTTTCCTAGCGGGAGGTCGGGCGGATACGCAGTATTTT. This translates into CASSFLAGGRADTQYF.

V and J are TRBV6-5 and TRBJ1-2, with a weak D call TRBD1 (5 bases). CDR1 and CDR2 (germline): MNHEY, SVGAGI. Trimming left V 4 bases short and J 6 bases short, with 9 bases between. There are 12 residues in the CDR3. As DNA, the CDR3 is TGTGCCAGCAGTTCAGGGTATGATGGCTACACCTTC. It codes for CASSSGYDGYTF.

This clonotype was seen ten or more times. CDR3: CASSRDRDEKLFF. The CDR3 DNA is TGTGCCAGCAGCCGGGACAGGGATGAAAAACTGTTTTTT. The chain combines TRBV2 with TRBJ1-4; 9 nucleotides match TRBD1. CDR3 length equals 13 residues. The ends lost 6 bases at V and 6 bases at J; junction bases unmatched: 2. CDR1 SNHLY and CDR2 FYNNEI come from the germline V gene.

The rearrangement joins TRBV12-3 or TRBV12-4 to TRBJ2-7; D remains unclear. V was cut by 3 bases and J by 0 bases, with 6 bases left in between. The CDR3 consists of 13 residues. The CDR3 DNA reads as TGTGCCAGCAGTTTTTTTTTCTCCTACGAGCAGTACTTC. Translating gives CASSFFFSYEQYF.

In this sample, this clonotype turned up many times. This chain links TRBV28 with TRBJ2-1, with TRBD1 as a possible D gene (6 bases). The germline V gene has CDR1 MDHEN and CDR2 SYDVKM. This CDR3 region has 16 residues. V was shortened by 6 bases and J by 3 bases, with 18 bases between the two germline ends. The CDR3 DNA is TGTGCCAGCAGGACTCCCCGGGACAACAACTACAATGAGCAGTTCTTC. Encoded protein: CASRTPRDNNYNEQFF.

In DNA form, the CDR3 reads TGCAGTGCTACACTAACGGGACAATTCTACAATGAGCAGTTCTTC. It codes for CSATLTGQFYNEQFF. The chain uses TRBV20-1 and TRBJ2-1; D might be TRBD1 (6 bases). The germline V gene has CDR1 DFQATT and CDR2 SNEGSKA (reference sequence). V was cut by 4 bases and J by 3 bases, with 16 bases left in between. CDR3 length equals 15 residues.

The chain is built from TRBV14 and TRBJ2-7; the D gene could be TRBD1 or TRBD2 (8 bases each). Germline V gene lookup returns CDR1 SGHDN and CDR2 FVKESK. The CDR3 is made up of 15 amino acids. V shed 6 bases and J shed 2 bases, with 17 bases lying between them. As DNA, the CDR3 is TGTGCCAGCAGACCGGGGGGGACAGGAGCCTACGAGCAGTACTTC. Translated: CASRPGGTGAYEQYF.

V gene TRBV10-3 combines with J gene TRBJ2-7, with D perhaps matching TRBD2 (5 bases). Germline V lookup: CDR1 ENHRY, CDR2 SYGVKD. This CDR3 spans 14 amino acids. Deletions cut 4 bases from V and 0 bases from J, with 10 bases between. CDR3 amino acids: CAISGGLSSYEQYF. The CDR3 nucleotides read TGTGCCATCAGTGGTGGACTCAGCTCCTACGAGCAGTACTTC.

This clonotype occurred many times. The chain joins TRBV29-1 to TRBJ1-1; 9 bases map to TRBD1. The CDR3 length is 12 residues. Germline values: CDR1 SQVTM, CDR2 ANQGSEA. J was trimmed by 8 bases and V by 6 bases; bases with no gene match: 7. The CDR3: CSVASQGAEAFF. DNA of the CDR3: TGCAGCGTCGCCTCACAGGGGGCGGAAGCTTTCTTT.

The J gene is TRBJ1-4, the V gene TRBV12-3 or TRBV12-4, with a possible D match to TRBD1 (6 bases). Trimming removed 3 bases at V and 6 bases at J, with 17 bases between. The CDR3 contains 16 residues. CDR3 sequence reads: CASSLGGADYDEKLFF. CDR3 nucleotide sequence: TGTGCCAGCAGTTTGGGGGGGGCGGACTATGATGAAAAACTGTTTTTT.

The chain couples TRBV4-2 to TRBJ2-2; D is possibly TRBD2 (5 bases). The CDR3 runs 17 residues. Germline V lookup: CDR1 LGHNA, CDR2 YNFKEQ. V was clipped by 0 bases and J by 2 bases, with 13 bases between them. CDR3 sequence: CASSQDREIFNTGELFF. The CDR3 DNA follows: TGTGCCAGCAGCCAAGATCGGGAAATCTTTAACACCGGGGAGCTGTTTTTT.

In this sample, this clonotype turned up a few times. This sequence joins TRBV20-1 and TRBJ2-7; D gene uncertain. CDR3 length equals 12 residues. Germline CDR1 reads DFQATT; CDR2 reads SNEGSKA (reference sequence). Trimming removed 3 bases from V and 6 bases from J, with 12 bases in between. The CDR3 loop reads CSASRTFLEQYF. Written as DNA, the CDR3 is TGCAGTGCTAGTAGGACCTTTCTCGAGCAGTACTTC.

This clonotype showed up just a few times. The rearrangement joins TRBV5-1 to TRBJ2-3; D is perhaps TRBD1 or TRBD2 (6 bases each). V was cut by 0 bases and J by 2 bases, with 16 bases left in between. CDR1 and CDR2 from the germline V gene are SGHRS and YFSETQ. The length of the CDR3 is 17 residues. Here the CDR3 reads CASSLGRGPPNTDTQYF. The CDR3, as DNA: TGCGCCAGCAGCTTGGGCCGGGGGCCGCCTAACACAGATACGCAGTATTTT.

V usage is TRBV4-1 and J usage is TRBJ1-1; D unresolved. This CDR3 is built from 14 residues. Germline-derived CDR1 and CDR2 are MGHRA and YSYEKL. Trimming took 1 base from V and 6 from J, leaving 12 bases between them. The CDR3 DNA sequence: TGCGCCAGCAGCCAAGGTGGGGAAAGGGCTGAAGCTTTCTTT. Translating gives CASSQGGERAEAFF.

This clonotype was picked up a small number of times. The CDR3 DNA sequence: TGTGCCAGTAGTGACCGGACAAGGAGTGAAAATCAGCCCCAGCATTTT. Protein sequence: CASSDRTRSENQPQHF. The chain carries TRBV19 and TRBJ1-5; weak D call: TRBD1 (5 bases). Germline V gene data show CDR1 as LNHDA and CDR2 as SQIVND (reference sequence). This CDR3 is 16 amino acids long. Trimming removed 5 bases at V and 4 bases at J, with 18 bases between.

This chain joins TRBV6-1 and TRBJ1-2, with D possibly being TRBD1 (6 bases). This CDR3 spans 15 amino acids. The V end lost 4 bases, the J end lost 2 bases, and 14 bases lay between the germline ends. Germline CDR1 reads MNHNS; CDR2 reads SASEGT. The CDR3 loop reads CASSGRGGSNYGYTF. The CDR3 DNA is TGTGCCAGCAGTGGCAGGGGAGGATCGAACTATGGCTACACCTTC.

This sequence joins TRBV7-9 and TRBJ2-1; TRBD2 matches 10 bases. After removal of 5 bases from V and 10 bases from J, the junction contained 5 bases not matched to a gene. The germline CDR1 and CDR2 sequences are SEHNR and FQNEAQ (reference sequence). The CDR3 is 13 residues long. CDR3 bases: TGTGCCAGCAGCGCCCAACTAGCGGGAGAGCAGTTCTTC. Protein: CASSAQLAGEQFF.